Presented here are 32 T cell receptor beta chains from one specimen sequenced in a study of cytomegalovirus exposure and HLA in healthy donors. The primer mix had 60 Vbeta and 13 Jbeta primers. The data were produced by immunoSEQ multiplex PCR, yet TCRdb's version contains in-frame clones alone and is incomplete. Found here are under 200,000 clones, approximately 75% of them singletons; the top ten hold under 2.5%. The source material was PBMCs. All receptors come from a man aged 50-60 years in good health and CMV-seropositive.

V gene TRBV7-2 combines with J gene TRBJ2-7; perhaps TRBD1 as D (5 bases). V was pared by 1 base and J by 2 bases, with 15 bases between. This CDR3 is built from 16 residues. Germline V gene data show CDR1 as SGHTA and CDR2 as FQGNSA. The chain's CDR3 is CASSLGVGAITYEQYF. CDR3 sequence (DNA): TGTGCCAGCAGCTTAGGAGTTGGGGCGATAACCTACGAGCAGTACTTC.

The chain joins TRBV7-8 to TRBJ2-1; 8 bases map to TRBD2. Germline lookup yields CDR1 SGHVS and CDR2 FQNEAQ. This CDR3 has 15 residues. The ends lost 2 bases at V and 8 bases at J; junction bases unmatched: 8. The CDR3 protein is CASSLYAGGQYEQFF. As DNA, the CDR3 is TGTGCCAGCAGCTTATACGCGGGGGGTCAGTATGAGCAGTTCTTC.

The CDR3 is CASSLGAGGDRVERNIQYF. The CDR3 region has the DNA TGCGCCAGCAGCTTGGGGGCAGGGGGCGATCGGGTGGAGAGAAACATTCAGTACTTC. The chain is built from TRBV5-1 and TRBJ2-4, with 8 bases that match TRBD1. Germline V gene data show CDR1 as SGHRS and CDR2 as YFSETQ. J was trimmed by 6 bases and V by 0 bases; bases with no gene match: 17. This CDR3 has 19 amino acids.

This clone has a handful of counts. V is TRBV29-1 and J is TRBJ1-2; D is ambiguous. The V end was cut by 5 bases, the J end by 8 bases, with 12 bases between. The CDR3 consists of 11 residues. The germline V gene encodes CDR1 SQVTM and CDR2 ANQGSEA. The CDR3 coding sequence is TGCAGCGTTTACGACGGGGAAGGCTACACCTTC. Translated, it gives CSVYDGEGYTF.

This clone was observed a handful of times. This chain connects TRBV6-1 to TRBJ1-2; a weak D match, TRBD1 (5 bases). Germline assignment: CDR1 MNHNS and CDR2 SASEGT. Deletions cut 10 bases from V and 13 bases from J, with 13 bases between. This CDR3 is built from 9 residues. CDR3 nucleotide sequence: TGTGCCACCAAGACAGTATTCACCTTC. Residues: CATKTVFTF.

This chain connects TRBV9 to TRBJ2-3, with D maybe TRBD2 (6 bases). Germline values: CDR1 SGDLS, CDR2 YYNGEE. The CDR3 runs 15 residues. V lost 7 bases and J 2 bases, leaving 17 bases between the germline ends. The CDR3 sequence: CASAGGAYTTDTQYF. In nucleotides, the CDR3 is TGTGCCAGCGCTGGCGGGGCGTACACCACAGATACGCAGTATTTT.

This chain links TRBV19 with TRBJ2-7, with D possibly matching TRBD1 (6 bases). The CDR3 runs 11 residues. Germline V gene data show CDR1 as LNHDA and CDR2 as SQIVND (reference sequence). V was pared by 9 bases and J by 2 bases, with 8 bases between. The DNA of the CDR3 is TGTGCCAGGGGGGCCCCCTACGAGCAGTACTTC. It encodes CARGAPYEQYF.

The rearrangement links TRBV30 to TRBJ1-1, with D hard to call. This CDR3 has 13 residues. Between the trimmed V and J ends, which lost 0 bases and 7 bases, there was a span of 12 bases. Germline V gene lookup returns CDR1 GTSNPN and CDR2 SVGIG (reference sequence). The CDR3 DNA sequence: TGTGCCTGGAGTGTACAAACTAGCCTTGAAGCTTTCTTT. Translating it yields CAWSVQTSLEAFF.

V usage is TRBV5-5 and J usage is TRBJ1-2, with 9 bases matching TRBD1. The CDR3 loop spans 15 amino acids. Germline V gives CDR1 SGHKS, CDR2 YYEKEE (reference sequence). After removal of 3 bases from V and 2 bases from J, the junction contained 5 bases not matched to a gene. This CDR3 reads CASSSNGQGNYGYTF. CDR3 DNA: TGTGCCAGCAGCTCTAACGGACAGGGGAACTATGGCTACACCTTC.

The rearrangement joins TRBV19 to TRBJ1-2; D may be TRBD1 (6 bases). Trimming cost V 0 bases and J 1 base, with 12 bases left between them. This CDR3 has 16 residues. Germline CDR1 is LNHDA and CDR2 is SQIVND (reference sequence). The DNA of the CDR3 is TGTGCCAGTAGTATAGACTCCGGACAGCTTAACTATGGCTACACCTTC. It is translated as CASSIDSGQLNYGYTF.

This clone was detected only a few times. The CDR3 DNA reads as TGTGCCAGCAGTTTGTGGGAGAATAATTCACCCCTCCACTTT. Protein: CASSLWENNSPLHF. The chain employs TRBV27 and TRBJ1-6; D not resolved. Per the germline V gene, CDR1 is MNHEY and CDR2 is SMNVEV (reference sequence). The CDR3 runs 14 residues. Trimming cost V 3 bases and J 5 bases, with 8 bases left between them.

This chain links TRBV4-2 with TRBJ2-5; the match to TRBD2 covers 10 bases. The CDR3 runs 16 residues. Germline V CDR1 and CDR2: LGHNA, YNFKEQ. The V and J ends lost 5 bases and 1 base, in that order; junction bases with no gene match: 7. The CDR3 DNA is TGTGCCAGCAGCGATCGAAGCGGGGGGGTCCAAGAGACCCAGTACTTC. Its translation is CASSDRSGGVQETQYF.

This clone has more than one count but fewer than ten. The rearrangement uses TRBV7-9 and TRBJ1-3, with TRBD1 matching 7 bases. V was pared by 4 bases and J by 4 bases, with 7 bases of the junction left unmatched. This CDR3 is built from 15 residues. The V gene's germline CDR1 is SEHNR and CDR2 FQNEAQ (reference sequence). CDR3 sequence reads: CASSWPTGKGNTIYF. For the CDR3, the DNA is TGTGCCAGCAGCTGGCCGACAGGGAAAGGAAACACCATATATTTT.

V gene TRBV29-1 combines with J gene TRBJ2-2; TRBD2 matches at 8 bases. This CDR3 is built from 14 residues. Germline values: CDR1 SQVTM, CDR2 ANQGSEA. V shed 6 bases, J shed 5 bases, and the junction held 8 bases outside the gene matches. CDR3 region: CSVAGGGRTGELFF. The DNA for the CDR3 is TGCAGCGTGGCCGGGGGGGGGCGAACCGGGGAGCTGTTTTTT.

V usage is TRBV25-1 and J usage is TRBJ2-3; TRBD1 agrees at 7 bases. After removal of 3 bases from V and 1 base from J, the junction contained 7 bases not matched to a gene. CDR1 MGHDK and CDR2 SYGVNS come from the germline V gene. This CDR3 has 16 residues. CDR3 region: CASSDFITGGTDTQYF. The CDR3 DNA sequence: TGTGCCAGCAGTGACTTTATTACAGGGGGCACAGATACGCAGTATTTT.

This clone appeared a few times. The J gene is TRBJ1-3, the V gene TRBV28; 8 nucleotides agree with TRBD1. Unmatched junction bases numbered 16, after V lost 3 bases and J lost 3 bases. The CDR3 contains 19 residues. Per germline, CDR1 MDHEN and CDR2 SYDVKM. The CDR3 sequence: CASSFQDRVDYRIGNTIYF. The CDR3 nucleotides read TGTGCCAGCAGTTTCCAGGACAGGGTAGATTATCGGATTGGAAACACCATATATTTT.

A single count supports this clone. V gene TRBV7-9 combines with J gene TRBJ1-1, with D unclear. Germline lookup yields CDR1 SEHNR and CDR2 FQNEAQ (reference sequence). V lost 5 bases and J lost 0, with 19 bases in between. This CDR3 region has 17 residues. CDR3 loop: CASSALGSGIMNTEAFF. The DNA for the CDR3 is TGTGCCAGCAGCGCCTTAGGTTCGGGGATCATGAACACTGAAGCTTTCTTT.

This chain connects TRBV11-1 to TRBJ2-5; D is possibly TRBD1 (5 bases). The DNA end is a closer match to TRBJ2-7, so the J assignment may be wrong. The V gene's germline CDR1 is SGHAT and CDR2 FQDESV (reference sequence). The CDR3 loop spans 12 amino acids. The CDR3 here is CASSLTAYEQYF. Here the CDR3 DNA reads TGTGCCAGCAGCCTGACAGCCTACGAGCAGTACTTC.

This clone was seen a handful of times. The genes are TRBV18 and TRBJ2-2; a possible D gene is TRBD1 (5 bases). CDR1 is KGHSH and CDR2 is LQKENI in the germline V gene. The CDR3 is 14 amino acids. The V end lost 3 bases, the J end lost 11 bases, and 16 bases lay between the germline ends. CDR3 amino acids: CASSPFDSPAELFF. The CDR3 nucleotides read TGTGCCAGCTCACCTTTCGACAGCCCCGCAGAGCTGTTTTTT.

There are a few counts of this clone. This chain uses TRBV13 with TRBJ2-7; 7 bases are a match to TRBD1. V was pared by 4 bases and J by 5 bases, with 11 bases of the junction left unmatched. CDR3 length: 15 residues. The germline gives CDR1 PRHDT, CDR2 FYEKMQ (reference sequence). CDR3 loop: CASSSNTGVKNEQYF. The CDR3 nucleotides are TGTGCCAGCAGCTCAAACACAGGGGTTAAGAACGAGCAGTACTTC.

The chain employs TRBV9 and TRBJ1-1; no reliable D call. V lost 3 bases, J lost 0 bases, and 9 bases lay in between. The CDR3 is made up of 14 amino acids. The germline CDR1 and CDR2 sequences are SGDLS and YYNGEE. In DNA form, the CDR3 reads TGTGCCAGCAGCGCCTCGGGAGTGAACACTGAAGCTTTCTTT. Residues: CASSASGVNTEAFF.

This clone was counted between two and nine times. DNA of the CDR3: TGTGCCAGCAGCTTAAGCGGGGGTGAGACCCAGTACTTC. Translation gives CASSLSGGETQYF. The chain uses TRBV13 and TRBJ2-5, with 8 bases lining up with TRBD2. The CDR3 consists of 13 residues. Per the germline V gene, CDR1 is PRHDT and CDR2 is FYEKMQ (reference sequence). V shed 2 bases, J shed 5 bases, and the junction held 1 base outside the gene matches.

J is TRBJ2-7 and V is TRBV15; D is possibly TRBD1 (6 bases). The V end was cut by 3 bases, the J end by 1 base, with 16 bases between. The length of the CDR3 is 16 residues. CDR1 and CDR2 from the germline V gene are LNHNV and YYDKDF (reference sequence). The CDR3 loop is CATSRGDRMGSYEQYF. In nucleotides, the CDR3 is TGTGCCACCAGCAGGGGAGACAGGATGGGATCCTACGAGCAGTACTTC.

This sequence joins TRBV6-1 and TRBJ1-5; 7 nucleotides agree with TRBD1. Germline loops: CDR1 MNHNS, CDR2 SASEGT. J was trimmed by 3 bases and V by 10 bases; bases with no gene match: 6. The CDR3 loop spans 13 amino acids. CDR3 nucleotides: TGTGCCACTACAGGGGATATCAATCAGCCCCAGCATTTT. This sequence encodes CATTGDINQPQHF.

The chain uses TRBV5-6 and TRBJ2-5, with D possibly being TRBD1 (6 bases). Germline V gene lookup returns CDR1 SGHDT and CDR2 YYEEEE. The CDR3 sequence is 15 residues long. Trimming removed 1 base from V and 2 bases from J, with 12 bases in between. The chain's CDR3 is CASSLLGRGQETQYF. Written as DNA, the CDR3 is TGTGCCAGCAGCTTGTTAGGCAGGGGTCAAGAGACCCAGTACTTC.

This clone was counted only a few times. The gene calls are TRBV10-3 and TRBJ2-3, with 8 bases identical to TRBD1. V shed 8 bases, J shed 2 bases, and the junction held 9 bases outside the gene matches. The V gene's germline CDR1 is ENHRY and CDR2 SYGVKD. The CDR3 totals 15 residues. CDR3: CAISPGTGVTDTQYF. Written as DNA, the CDR3 is TGTGCCATCTCGCCTGGGACAGGAGTCACAGATACGCAGTATTTT.

CDR3 nucleotide sequence: TGTGCCAGCAGTTCCCCGGGACAGGCCTTCTATGGCTACACCTTC. It specifies CASSSPGQAFYGYTF. V is TRBV27 and J is TRBJ1-2, with 8 bases lining up with TRBD1. V trimming: 4 bases; J trimming: 4 bases; junction bases outside the gene matches: 8. This CDR3 comprises 15 residues. The germline V gene encodes CDR1 MNHEY and CDR2 SMNVEV (reference sequence).

This clone was found once. The chain employs TRBV5-1 and TRBJ1-1; no definite D call. This CDR3 contains 15 residues. CDR1 and CDR2 from the germline V gene are SGHRS and YFSETQ. V was clipped by 1 base and J by 4 bases, with 14 bases between them. CDR3 DNA: TGCGCCAGCAGCTTGCCCAAAGAACTTAGCACTGAAGCTTTCTTT. Translating it yields CASSLPKELSTEAFF.

This clone has just a few counts. DNA for the CDR3: TGTGCCACCAGCAGAGACCGTACCCGGGGAATTAGCAATCAGCCCCAGCATTTT. This translates into CATSRDRTRGISNQPQHF. The J gene is TRBJ1-5, the V gene TRBV15; D is uncertain. Germline CDR1 is LNHNV and CDR2 is YYDKDF (reference sequence). The length of the CDR3 is 18 residues. V gave up 0 bases and J gave up 0 bases, with 15 bases separating them.

CDR3 nucleotides: TGTGCCAGCAGCCTGGGGGCAGGGGATGGCTACACCTTC. It yields the protein CASSLGAGDGYTF. The gene calls are TRBV7-2 and TRBJ1-2, with D tentatively TRBD1 (6 bases). V dropped 5 bases and J dropped 6 bases, with 13 bases sitting between them. There are 13 residues in the CDR3. Germline assignment: CDR1 SGHTA and CDR2 FQGNSA.

The rearrangement links TRBV4-1 to TRBJ2-7; TRBD1 agrees at 7 bases. The CDR3 has 13 residues. Germline CDR1 reads MGHRA; CDR2 reads YSYEKL. The trim removed 6 bases at V and 4 bases at J, leaving 6 bases unmatched. The CDR3 sequence is CASSSGTEYEQYF. The CDR3 DNA sequence: TGCGCCAGCAGTTCCGGGACAGAATACGAGCAGTACTTC.

The V and J genes are TRBV5-3 and TRBJ2-3, with a weak D call TRBD2 (7 bases). TRBV5-3 is an ORF, with its function uncertain. Trimming shortened V by 4 bases and J by 12 bases, and 15 bases separated the two germline ends. The CDR3 sequence is 12 residues long. The CDR3 loop is CARSIDGGPQYF. In DNA form, the CDR3 reads TGTGCCAGAAGCATAGACGGGGGGCCCCAGTATTTT.